The next 27 T cell receptor beta chains were all read from a single sample in a study of T cells in localized non-small cell lung cancer. TCRdb's copy holds only in-frame clones and misses some; the assay was immunoSEQ multiplex PCR. The table has approximately 31,000 clones, 78% seen once. The sequencing here drew on peripheral blood, taken before any cancer treatment. The receptors derive from an older male donor with stage II squamous cell lung carcinoma.

As regards this clone: The same CDR3 can be traced to other DNA sequences in this sample. This chain links TRBV4-1 with TRBJ2-2; D remains ambiguous. Germline CDR1 is MGHRA and CDR2 is YSYEKL. V lost 5 bases and J lost 0, with 16 bases in between. This CDR3 spans 17 amino acids. DNA for the CDR3: TGCGCCAGCAGCTACCGGTCGGATCCTTCGAACACCGGGGAGCTGTTTTTT. Protein product: CASSYRSDPSNTGELFF.

This clone was found once. This chain joins TRBV28 and TRBJ2-5, with 10 positions matching TRBD1. The V and J ends lost 4 bases and 3 bases, in that order; junction bases with no gene match: 8. This CDR3 contains 16 residues. Germline V gives CDR1 MDHEN, CDR2 SYDVKM. CDR3 nucleotides: TGTGCCAGCAGTTCATCCGGGACAGGGGCAAAAGAGACCCAGTACTTC. This gives the protein CASSSSGTGAKETQYF.

To note about this clone: The same CDR3 arises from other DNA sequences in this sample as well. The rearrangement links TRBV5-1 to TRBJ2-2; D unresolved. The CDR3 runs 12 residues. Germline values: CDR1 SGHRS, CDR2 YFSETQ. V lost 3 bases and J lost 2, with 2 bases in between. The CDR3 region has the DNA TGCGCCAGCAGCTCAAACACCGGGGAGCTGTTTTTT. Translated, it gives CASSSNTGELFF.

The rearrangement joins TRBV6-6 to TRBJ2-3; D is undetermined. There are 11 residues in the CDR3. The V and J ends lost 5 bases and 5 bases respectively, with 5 bases between them. Germline values: CDR1 MNHNY, CDR2 SVGAGI (reference sequence). The CDR3 here is CASSTVDTQYF. In DNA form, the CDR3 reads TGTGCCAGCAGTACGGTAGATACGCAGTATTTT.

V gene TRBV11-3 combines with J gene TRBJ1-2; D is perhaps TRBD1 (5 bases). There are 13 residues in the CDR3. V lost 4 bases to trimming and J lost 6 bases, with 12 bases between them. The germline V gene has CDR1 SGHNT and CDR2 YENEEA. The CDR3 is CASSSFGADGYTF. The CDR3 DNA reads as TGTGCCAGCAGCTCCTTTGGGGCGGATGGCTACACCTTC. The full variable domain, completed using reference TRBV11-3 and TRBJ1-2, is EAGVVQSPRYKIIEKKQPVAFWCNPISGHNTLYWYLQNLGQGPELLIRYENEEAVDDSQLPKDRFSAERLKGVDSTLKIQPAELGDSAVYLCASSSFGADGYTFGSGTRLTVV.

A single count supports this clone. This rearrangement joins TRBV7-6 to TRBJ2-1; 12 bases map to TRBD1. The ends lost 3 bases at V and 8 bases at J; junction bases unmatched: 8. The CDR3 is 16 amino acids. Germline lookup yields CDR1 SGHVS and CDR2 FNYEAQ. The CDR3 nucleotides read TGTGCCAGCAGCTTTCTAGTGGGACAGGGGGCGGATGAGCAGTTCTTC. It encodes CASSFLVGQGADEQFF. Full variable domain (rest looked up from reference TRBV7-6 and TRBJ2-1): GAGVSQSPRYKVTKRGQDVALRCDPISGHVSLYWYRQALGQGPEFLTYFNYEAQQDKSGLPNDRFSAERPEGSISTLTIQRTEQRDSAMYRCASSFLVGQGADEQFFGPGTRLTVL.

This clone showed up just a few times. The CDR3 bases are TGTGCCAGCAGGACCCAGGGGAGGAGGGAAAAACTGTTTTTT. This translates into CASRTQGRREKLFF. The chain combines TRBV28 with TRBJ1-4, with D possibly TRBD1 on 6 matching bases. Trimming stripped 6 bases from V and 8 bases from J, with 16 bases between. CDR3 length: 14 amino acids. Germline V lookup: CDR1 MDHEN, CDR2 SYDVKM.

The chain is built from TRBV7-2 and TRBJ1-3; weak D call: TRBD1 (6 bases). The V gene's germline CDR1 is SGHTA and CDR2 FQGNSA. This CDR3 has 16 residues. The germline V and J ends were trimmed by 5 bases and 0 bases, with 14 bases remaining between them. This chain's CDR3 is CASSGGGGYSGNTIYF. For the CDR3, the DNA is TGTGCCAGCAGCGGAGGGGGTGGCTACTCTGGAAACACCATATATTTT.

The V and J genes are TRBV28 and TRBJ1-6, with D perhaps matching TRBD1 (5 bases). The CDR3 consists of 14 residues. Germline lookup yields CDR1 MDHEN and CDR2 SYDVKM. Trimming cost V 7 bases and J 3 bases, with 10 bases left between them. CDR3 amino acids: CASIRGRYNSPLHF. Here the CDR3 DNA reads TGTGCCAGCATCCGGGGCCGCTATAATTCACCCCTCCACTTT.

This rearrangement joins TRBV5-6 to TRBJ2-1; D is undetermined. Germline CDR1 reads SGHDT; CDR2 reads YYEEEE. This CDR3 has 14 residues. V lost 0 bases to trimming and J lost 9 bases, with 13 bases between them. CDR3 residues: CASSLDFQRGEQFF. The CDR3 DNA reads as TGTGCCAGCAGCTTGGATTTTCAGCGAGGTGAGCAGTTCTTC.

CDR3 residues: CASSRGEGRVNEKLFF. CDR3 DNA: TGTGCCAGCAGCCGGGGCGAGGGGCGGGTGAATGAAAAACTGTTTTTT. This sequence joins TRBV7-8 and TRBJ1-4; D might be TRBD1 (5 bases). Per the germline V gene, CDR1 is SGHVS and CDR2 is FQNEAQ. V was pared by 5 bases and J by 5 bases, with 18 bases between. The CDR3 extends over 16 amino acids.

This clone was recorded only once. The CDR3 sequence: CASTSGRFSGNTIYF. The CDR3 coding sequence is TGTGCCAGTACCAGTGGTCGGTTCTCTGGAAACACCATATATTTT. The rearrangement joins TRBV19 to TRBJ1-3; D call uncertain. The germline V gene encodes CDR1 LNHDA and CDR2 SQIVND (reference sequence). The CDR3 covers 15 residues. Trimming pared 7 bases from V and 0 bases from J, leaving 13 bases between.

The chain joins TRBV5-3 to TRBJ2-7; 8 bases align to TRBD2. TRBV5-3 is filed as an ORF, its function uncertain. The CDR3 is 17 amino acids. V shed 0 bases and J 3 bases; nucleotides not matched to a gene: 11. The DNA of the CDR3 is TGTGCCAGAAGCTTGGCTGCTAGCGGGCAATATCGCTACGAGCAGTACTTC. This translates into CARSLAASGQYRYEQYF.

V and J are TRBV25-1 and TRBJ1-6; no clear D gene. The ends were cut back, 8 bases at V and 0 bases at J, with 8 bases in the middle. The CDR3 is made up of 14 amino acids. Germline V gene data show CDR1 as MGHDK and CDR2 as SYGVNS. The CDR3 sequence: CASGVGSYNSPLHF. CDR3 DNA sequence: TGTGCCAGCGGCGTGGGCTCCTATAATTCACCCCTCCACTTT.

The rearrangement joins TRBV5-6 to TRBJ1-2; 8 bases line up with TRBD1. CDR1 is SGHDT and CDR2 is YYEEEE in the germline V gene. CDR3 length equals 17 residues. V lost 2 bases and J lost 0; bases outside the gene matches: 9. Here the CDR3 DNA reads TGTGCCAGCAGCTTCGGGGCAGGGGGCGATCCTAACTATGGCTACACCTTC. This encodes CASSFGAGGDPNYGYTF. The full variable domain, its missing parts supplied by reference TRBV5-6 and TRBJ1-2, is DAGVTQSPTHLIKTRGQQVTLRCSPKSGHDTVSWYQQALGQGPQFIFQYYEEEERQRGNFPDRFSGHQFPNYSSELNVNALLLGDSALYLCASSFGAGGDPNYGYTFGSGTRLTVV.

This chain joins TRBV5-1 and TRBJ2-6, with a possible D match to TRBD1 (5 bases). The CDR3 covers 16 residues. Germline loops: CDR1 SGHRS, CDR2 YFSETQ. V dropped 0 bases and J dropped 3 bases, with 10 bases sitting between them. CDR3 nucleotide sequence: TGCGCCAGCAGCTTGGATCAGGGCTTTGGGGCCAACGTCCTGACTTTC. Amino acids: CASSLDQGFGANVLTF.

About this clone itself: A junction boundary mismatches the germline segment, possibly from a read error. The chain combines TRBV19 with TRBJ1-4; tentative D call: TRBD1 (5 bases). This CDR3 comprises 13 residues. Germline V gene sequence: CDR1 LNHDA, CDR2 SQIVND (reference sequence). The CDR3 DNA follows: TGTGCCAGTAGTTCAACTATCGGACGCGGGGGAATCTTT. Translated: CASSSTIGRGGIF.

Note on this clone: Sequence at one end of the junction differs from germline and may be a read error. V and J are TRBV11-1 and TRBJ2-7; 8 nucleotides agree with TRBD1. Germline V lookup: CDR1 SGHAT, CDR2 FQDESV (reference sequence). This CDR3 region has 12 residues. The CDR3 here is CASSLRQGMKSF. The CDR3, as DNA: TGTGCCAGCAGCCTCCGACAGGGGATGAAGTCCTTC.

J is TRBJ1-1 and V is TRBV4-2; D ambiguous. Trimming took off 1 base at V and 1 base at J, with 10 bases between the two ends. CDR1 and CDR2 (germline): LGHNA, YNFKEQ. This CDR3 is built from 15 residues. CDR3 sequence reads: CASSQGGLENTEAFF. The CDR3 DNA follows: TGTGCCAGCAGCCAAGGCGGGTTGGAGAACACTGAAGCTTTCTTT.

The chain links TRBV19 to TRBJ1-1; D not resolved. The CDR3 covers 12 residues. V was pared by 3 bases and J by 4 bases, with 6 bases between. Germline V gene lookup returns CDR1 LNHDA and CDR2 SQIVND (reference sequence). CDR3: CASSMEGTEAFF. The DNA for the CDR3 is TGTGCCAGTAGTATGGAAGGCACTGAAGCTTTCTTT.

This chain uses TRBV7-9 with TRBJ2-5; unclear D gene. V dropped 1 base and J dropped 6 bases, with 12 bases sitting between them. From germline, CDR1 is SEHNR and CDR2 FQNEAQ (reference sequence). The CDR3 totals 14 residues. The CDR3, as DNA: TGTGCCAGCAGCTTAGAGCCGAAGCTGCAGACCCAGTACTTC. It translates to CASSLEPKLQTQYF.

The V and J genes are TRBV7-8 and TRBJ2-2, with D maybe TRBD2 (5 bases). The V end was cut by 2 bases, the J end by 4 bases, with 14 bases between. The germline V gene has CDR1 SGHVS and CDR2 FQNEAQ. CDR3 length equals 16 residues. As DNA, the CDR3 is TGTGCCAGCAGCTTAAAGGCGGGCGTGTCCACCGGGGAGCTGTTTTTT. Its translation: CASSLKAGVSTGELFF.

This rearrangement joins TRBV5-5 to TRBJ2-5; D tentatively reads TRBD1 or TRBD2 (5 bases each). V lost 4 bases and J lost 4, with 14 bases in between. CDR1 SGHKS and CDR2 YYEKEE come from the germline V gene (reference sequence). The CDR3 sequence is 14 residues long. The CDR3 DNA is TGTGCCAGCAGCCGTAGGGACCAAAGAGAGACCCAGTACTTC. This codes for CASSRRDQRETQYF.

The genes are TRBV7-2 and TRBJ2-7; 10 positions agree with TRBD1. V shed 6 bases and J 3 bases; nucleotides not matched to a gene: 5. CDR3 length equals 14 residues. Germline V gene lookup returns CDR1 SGHTA and CDR2 FQGNSA. CDR3 bases: TGTGCCAGCAGTAGGACAGGGGGTAACTACGAGCAGTACTTC. Residues: CASSRTGGNYEQYF. Drawing the rest from reference TRBV7-2 and TRBJ2-7, the complete variable domain is GAGVSQSPSNKVTEKGKDVELRCDPISGHTALYWYRQSLGQGLEFLIYFQGNSAPDKSGLPSDRFSAERTGGSVSTLTIQRTQQEDSAVYLCASSRTGGNYEQYFGPGTRLTVT.

The chain employs TRBV7-8 and TRBJ2-6, with unresolved D. The CDR3 has 16 amino acids. Per the germline V gene, CDR1 is SGHVS and CDR2 is FQNEAQ. Trimming cost V 5 bases and J 7 bases, with 18 bases left between them. CDR3 region: CASSPLSGQEANVLTF. DNA of the CDR3: TGTGCCAGCAGCCCCCTTTCCGGGCAGGAAGCCAACGTCCTGACTTTC. Variable domain in full (rest from reference TRBV7-8 and TRBJ2-6): GAGVSQSPRYKVAKRGQDVALRCDPISGHVSLFWYQQALGQGPEFLTYFQNEAQLDKSGLPSDRFFAERPEGSVSTLKIQRTQQEDSAVYLCASSPLSGQEANVLTFGAGSRLTVL.

The rearrangement joins TRBV4-1 to TRBJ2-3; 7 bases match TRBD1. CDR1 and CDR2 from the germline V gene are MGHRA and YSYEKL. Germline trimming cut 1 base from V and 1 base from J; bases unmatched to any gene: 5. This CDR3 has 16 residues. CDR3 nucleotide sequence: TGCGCCAGCAGCCAAGGGACAGGTGTCCGCACAGATACGCAGTATTTT. This translates into CASSQGTGVRTDTQYF.

This rearrangement joins TRBV25-1 to TRBJ2-3; TRBD1 is a possible D gene (6 bases). Germline CDR1 MGHDK, CDR2 SYGVNS. Trimming removed 2 bases at V and 0 bases at J, with 12 bases between. The CDR3 length is 16 residues. DNA for the CDR3: TGTGCCAGCAGTGAAGTCACAGGGCCGAGCACAGATACGCAGTATTTT. Translation: CASSEVTGPSTDTQYF.